This T cell receptor (beta chain) appears in the sequencing data of a study of blood T cell repertoires in COVID-19. Study background: Acute-phase and convalescent COVID-19 samples originated in the United States, Italy and Spain. Nucleic acid was either cDNA or gDNA, and it came from T cells, B-cell-depleted T cells, or PBMCs.

In the original analysis: Using reference gene primer amplification, nucleated cell counts were estimated. Clones were sequenced by immunoSEQ multiplex PCR, and TCRdb holds only the in-frame ones, with some missing. V, J and clone size are taken as reported in that table, and D and trimming were inferred from the DNA itself. The profile shows about 200,000 clones, around 86% of them singletons. CDR3 length: 14 amino acids. Germline values: CDR1 SGHAT, CDR2 FQNNGV. The V end lost 4 bases, the J end lost 6 bases, and 12 bases lay between the germline ends. J is TRBJ2-2 and V is TRBV11-2, with D maybe TRBD2 (5 bases). Sequencing was performed on peripheral blood. This clonotype was obtained from a man in his 60s with acute or convalescent COVID-19. This CDR3 reads CASSSSREPGELFF. The CDR3 DNA is TGTGCCAGCAGCTCTTCGAGGGAGCCCGGGGAGCTGTTTTTT.